The 31 T cell receptor beta chains presented below share a single source sample, sequenced in a study of blood T cells in healthy people across ages. PCR was performed a second time for about 7 to 12 cycles using a sample-barcoded 5' primer and a J-beta primer mix. TCRdb passed the 5' RACE reads through MiXCR, listing each CDR3 protein once. The table records under 750,000 distinct CDR3 sequences, about 45% of them present only once. The specimen was blood. The receptors here all came from an elderly man in good health.

The chain links TRBV27 to TRBJ2-3; 9 bases match TRBD2. V gave up 6 bases and J gave up 3 bases; unmatched junction bases: 13. The CDR3 loop spans 17 amino acids. The germline gives CDR1 MNHEY, CDR2 SMNVEV (reference sequence). The CDR3 DNA follows: TGTGCCAGCAGCCACCGGCTGGTAGCGGGAGTGACAGATACGCAGTATTTT. Translated: CASSHRLVAGVTDTQYF.

The chain couples TRBV3-1 to TRBJ2-7; 8 bases line up with TRBD1. The CDR3 totals 15 residues. Germline CDR1 LGHDT, CDR2 YNNKEL (reference sequence). Trimming took 1 base from V and 6 from J; bases not matched to a gene: 8. The CDR3 spells CASSQVSNGQGEQYF. CDR3 nucleotides: TGTGCCAGCAGCCAAGTTTCGAACGGACAGGGCGAGCAGTACTTC.

The V gene is TRBV6-5, the J gene TRBJ2-2; D remains unclear. This CDR3 contains 14 residues. Germline CDR1 MNHEY, CDR2 SVGAGI. V was trimmed by 5 bases and J by 3 bases, leaving 10 bases between them. The CDR3: CASSRRSDTGELFF. The CDR3 DNA reads as TGTGCCAGCAGTCGGCGGTCGGACACCGGGGAGCTGTTTTTT.

V and J are TRBV7-2 and TRBJ1-6, with 9 bases that match TRBD1. Germline trimming cut 5 bases from V and 6 bases from J; bases unmatched to any gene: 8. Per the germline V gene, CDR1 is SGHTA and CDR2 is FQGNSA. There are 16 residues in the CDR3. The CDR3 loop is CASSQTTGGRNSPLHF. In DNA form, the CDR3 reads TGTGCCAGCAGCCAAACAACAGGGGGCCGTAATTCACCCCTCCACTTT.

In the case of this clonotype: This may stem from a read error, because a much larger clone lies one nucleotide away. The rearrangement joins TRBV6-6 to TRBJ2-3; 8 nucleotides match TRBD2. The CDR3 is 15 residues long. In germline, CDR1 is MNHNY, CDR2 SVGAGI (reference sequence). Here the CDR3 DNA reads TGTGCCAGCAGCACATTCGGGAGGGCCGCAGAGACGCAGTATTTT. Translating gives CASSTFGRAAETQYF.

The V call is TRBV7-3, the J call TRBJ2-1; the match to TRBD2 covers 16 bases. With 2 bases clipped from V and 7 bases from J, the junction kept 8 bases outside the gene matches. This CDR3 is built from 18 residues. Germline CDR1 and CDR2: SGHTA and FQGTGA. DNA of the CDR3: TGTGCCAGCAGCTTACTCGGGACTAGCGGGGGGGCTAAGAATGAGCAGTTCTTC. Amino acids: CASSLLGTSGGAKNEQFF.

The rearrangement links TRBV24-1 to TRBJ2-3; a weak D match, TRBD2 (6 bases). The length of the CDR3 is 15 residues. Germline V gives CDR1 KGHDR, CDR2 SFDVKD. Trimming removed 3 bases at V and 8 bases at J, with 17 bases between. Here the CDR3 DNA reads TGTGCCACCAGTGATCCTAAGACTAGTTCGGGTACGCAGTATTTT. Translation: CATSDPKTSSGTQYF.

This clonotype has only one observation. V and J are TRBV20-1 and TRBJ2-3; 11 nucleotides agree with TRBD2. The CDR3 has 18 residues. The V and J ends lost 1 base and 0 bases, in that order; junction bases with no gene match: 9. Germline CDR1 is DFQATT and CDR2 is SNEGSKA (reference sequence). The chain's CDR3 is CSARAVAGGPRSTDTQYF. The DNA of the CDR3 is TGCAGTGCTAGAGCGGTAGCGGGAGGGCCAAGAAGCACAGATACGCAGTATTTT.

In nucleotides, the CDR3 is TGTGCCAGCAGCAACCCGCTGGATACGCAGTATTTT. Amino acids: CASSNPLDTQYF. V is TRBV6-2 or TRBV6-3 and J is TRBJ2-3, with D uncertain. This CDR3 has 12 amino acids. Trimming shortened V by 6 bases and J by 6 bases, and 10 bases separated the two germline ends. Germline CDR1 MNHEY, CDR2 SVGEGT.

A word on this clonotype: At one end, the junction sequence differs from germline, possibly due to a read error. The CDR3 sequence: CVSSLGADNYGYTF. The DNA of the CDR3 is TGCGTCAGCAGCTTGGGAGCAGACAACTATGGCTACACCTTC. The chain carries TRBV5-1 and TRBJ1-2; no clear D gene. CDR3 length: 14 amino acids. The germline gives CDR1 SGHRS, CDR2 YFSETQ.

This clonotype came up a few times. This sequence joins TRBV20-1 and TRBJ2-1; D perhaps matches TRBD2 (5 bases). This CDR3 is built from 14 residues. V was cut by 3 bases and J by 7 bases, with 16 bases left in between. The germline V gene encodes CDR1 DFQATT and CDR2 SNEGSKA (reference sequence). CDR3 sequence (DNA): TGCAGTGCTAGGAGGGTAGGGTGGAATAATGAGCAGTTCTTC. Protein: CSARRVGWNNEQFF.

The chain has TRBV10-3 and TRBJ1-5; no clear D gene. Germline-derived CDR1 and CDR2 are ENHRY and SYGVKD. V was cut by 3 bases and J by 2 bases, with 11 bases left in between. The CDR3 runs 15 residues. CDR3 bases: TGTGCCATCAGTGAAGGAAGGCAGGGCAATCAGCCCCAGCATTTT. As protein: CAISEGRQGNQPQHF.

Comments on this clonotype: Possible read error: a much larger clone is one base away. The V gene is TRBV20-1, the J gene TRBJ2-1, with D tentatively TRBD2 (5 bases). With the DNA end fitting TRBJ2-7 better, the J assignment may be wrong. CDR1 is DFQATT and CDR2 is SNEGSKA in the germline V gene (reference sequence). The CDR3 runs to 15 residues. CDR3 sequence (DNA): TGCAGTGCTACCCCAGCGGAGAAAACCTACAATGAGCAGTACTTC. It yields the protein CSATPAEKTYNEQYF.

The chain combines TRBV27 with TRBJ1-2, with 8 nucleotides matching TRBD1. CDR1 is MNHEY and CDR2 is SMNVEV in the germline V gene (reference sequence). Trimming cost V 2 bases and J 4 bases; bases outside gene matches: 3. This CDR3 is built from 14 residues. CDR3 sequence reads: CASSLQGASYGYTF. The CDR3 DNA reads as TGTGCCAGCAGTTTACAGGGGGCTTCCTATGGCTACACCTTC.

V is TRBV3-1 and J is TRBJ1-2, with a possible D match to TRBD1 (5 bases). This CDR3 comprises 13 residues. V was trimmed by 3 bases and J by 9 bases, leaving 14 bases between them. CDR1 and CDR2 from the germline V gene are LGHDT and YNNKEL (reference sequence). The CDR3 loop is CASSQTPGRRYTF. The DNA of the CDR3 is TGTGCCAGCAGCCAGACGCCGGGACGGCGCTACACCTTC.

This clonotype was detected ten times or more. This chain uses TRBV6-6 with TRBJ1-6; D unclear. Per germline, CDR1 MNHNY and CDR2 SVGAGI (reference sequence). This CDR3 contains 13 residues. V was clipped by 0 bases and J by 9 bases, with 6 bases between them. Written as DNA, the CDR3 is TGTGCCAGCAGTTACTCCGTTGGTTCACCCCTCCACTTT. It translates to CASSYSVGSPLHF.

The chain carries TRBV18 and TRBJ2-3; D might be TRBD2 (7 bases). The CDR3 totals 16 residues. From germline, CDR1 is KGHSH and CDR2 LQKENI. V lost 3 bases, J lost 0 bases, and 13 bases lay in between. CDR3 protein: CASSPIGGVSTDTQYF. The CDR3 DNA sequence: TGTGCCAGCTCACCCATAGGGGGGGTTAGCACAGATACGCAGTATTTT.

A few counts support this clonotype. J is TRBJ2-5 and V is TRBV5-1; 8 positions match TRBD1. V lost 4 bases to trimming and J lost 3 bases; unmatched junction nucleotides: 2. Per the germline V gene, CDR1 is SGHRS and CDR2 is YFSETQ. The length of the CDR3 is 13 residues. CDR3 bases: TGCGCCAGCAGCCGGACAGGGAAAGAGACCCAGTACTTC. Its translation is CASSRTGKETQYF.

This clonotype was detected a few times. CDR3 in amino acids: CASKPPSLGRETQYF. The CDR3, as DNA: TGTGCCAGCAAGCCCCCTAGCTTAGGCAGGGAGACCCAGTACTTC. J is TRBJ2-5 and V is TRBV2, with D maybe TRBD2 (5 bases). V gave up 7 bases and J gave up 5 bases, with 20 bases separating them. The CDR3 runs 15 residues. In germline, CDR1 is SNHLY, CDR2 FYNNEI.

This chain uses TRBV27 with TRBJ2-7; D perhaps matches TRBD2 (6 bases). The V end was cut by 2 bases, the J end by 7 bases, with 21 bases between. Germline-derived CDR1 and CDR2 are MNHEY and SMNVEV (reference sequence). The CDR3 consists of 16 residues. The CDR3 coding sequence is TGTGCCAGCAGTTTAGCGAGGGTGGGCCGCGGGGAGGAGCAGTACTTC. The encoded protein is CASSLARVGRGEEQYF.

The chain uses TRBV4-1 and TRBJ2-3; 11 bases are shared with TRBD1. The J segment lost 5 bases and the V segment lost 2 bases, leaving 3 bases of the junction unmatched. The CDR3 runs to 15 residues. Germline loops: CDR1 MGHRA, CDR2 YSYEKL. The CDR3 sequence: CASSQWTGGRDTQYF. The CDR3 DNA is TGCGCCAGCAGCCAATGGACAGGGGGCAGAGATACGCAGTATTTT.

The V and J genes are TRBV5-1 and TRBJ2-1; tentatively, D is TRBD2 (5 bases). Deletions cut 0 bases from V and 8 bases from J, with 9 bases between. CDR3 length equals 13 residues. Germline V gene lookup returns CDR1 SGHRS and CDR2 YFSETQ. In DNA form, the CDR3 reads TGCGCCAGCAGCTTGGGGCCGGAGGATGAGCAGTTCTTC. Translation: CASSLGPEDEQFF.

This clonotype was seen repeatedly, ten times or more. The chain combines TRBV6-6 with TRBJ2-1, with D perhaps given as TRBD1 or TRBD2 (5 bases each). CDR3 length: 17 residues. The V and J ends lost 3 bases and 7 bases respectively, with 22 bases between them. Germline CDR1 and CDR2: MNHNY and SVGAGI (reference sequence). CDR3 sequence reads: CASSYTNIGTVGNEQFF. The DNA of the CDR3 is TGTGCCAGCAGTTATACTAATATCGGGACGGTAGGTAATGAGCAGTTCTTC.

This clonotype was seen a handful of times. The rearrangement uses TRBV6-2 or TRBV6-3 and TRBJ2-1, with D perhaps TRBD2 (6 bases). The CDR3 is 17 amino acids. Trimming took 4 bases from V and 5 from J, leaving 21 bases between them. In germline, CDR1 is MNHEY, CDR2 SVGEGT. Here the CDR3 reads CASSSPSAGYYNNEQFF. CDR3 nucleotide sequence: TGTGCCAGCAGTTCCCCCTCGGCGGGGTACTATAACAATGAGCAGTTCTTC.

This clonotype was observed a few times. The chain employs TRBV20-1 and TRBJ2-7; D uncertain. The germline V gene has CDR1 DFQATT and CDR2 SNEGSKA (reference sequence). This CDR3 has 13 amino acids. The ends were cut back, 0 bases at V and 0 bases at J, with 6 bases in the middle. CDR3 nucleotide sequence: TGCAGTGCTAGAGATCCAGTCTCCTACGAGCAGTACTTC. Amino acids: CSARDPVSYEQYF.

This clonotype was detected only a few times. The chain recombines TRBV27 with TRBJ2-7; maybe TRBD2 (7 bases). This CDR3 contains 15 residues. CDR1 and CDR2 (germline): MNHEY, SMNVEV (reference sequence). Trimming shortened V by 1 base and J by 7 bases, and 17 bases separated the two germline ends. The CDR3 DNA follows: TGTGCCAGCAGTTTATACGGGGGGCGCTTACGTGAGCAGTACTTC. This translates into CASSLYGGRLREQYF.

This clonotype was picked up many times. The chain combines TRBV7-2 with TRBJ2-7; TRBD1 aligns across 7 bases. Unmatched junction bases numbered 3, after V lost 4 bases and J lost 3 bases. CDR3 length equals 13 residues. Germline-derived CDR1 and CDR2 are SGHTA and FQGNSA. CDR3 DNA sequence: TGTGCCAGCAGCTCGAACAGGGGCTACGAGCAGTACTTC. Translated: CASSSNRGYEQYF.

This clonotype was counted a few times. The chain carries TRBV6-5 and TRBJ2-7; D perhaps matches TRBD2 (5 bases). The CDR3 has 15 residues. Per germline, CDR1 MNHEY and CDR2 SVGAGI. Trimming cost V 2 bases and J 2 bases, with 13 bases left between them. The DNA for the CDR3 is TGTGCCAGCAGTTACGACGGGAATAAGGCCTACGAGCAGTACTTC. Translated: CASSYDGNKAYEQYF.

The DNA of the CDR3 is TGTGCCAGCCGAACAAACCAGGTGGGCGAGCAGTACTTC. Residues: CASRTNQVGEQYF. V is TRBV7-2 and J is TRBJ2-7; D call uncertain. V was trimmed by 8 bases and J by 6 bases, leaving 17 bases between them. The germline CDR1 and CDR2 sequences are SGHTA and FQGNSA. There are 13 residues in the CDR3. The entire variable domain, with the rest obtained from reference TRBV7-2 and TRBJ2-7, is as follows: GAGVSQSPSNKVTEKGKDVELRCDPISGHTALYWYRQSLGQGLEFLIYFQGNSAPDKSGLPSDRFSAERTGGSVSTLTIQRTQQEDSAVYLCASRTNQVGEQYFGPGTRLTVT.

V usage is TRBV6-2 or TRBV6-3 and J usage is TRBJ2-3; D gene uncertain. CDR3 length: 14 residues. The V end was cut by 0 bases, the J end by 2 bases, with 6 bases between. Germline CDR1 reads MNHEY; CDR2 reads SVGEGT. The CDR3 loop reads CASSYSRTTDTQYF. DNA for the CDR3: TGTGCCAGCAGTTACTCGAGGACCACAGATACGCAGTATTTT.

This clonotype was seen more than once but under ten times. This rearrangement joins TRBV6-2 or TRBV6-3 to TRBJ1-2; perhaps TRBD1 as D (6 bases). Germline V gene lookup returns CDR1 MNHEY and CDR2 SVGEGT. The CDR3 contains 13 residues. With 5 bases removed from V and 4 bases from J, the gap between germline ends came to 11 bases. Written as DNA, the CDR3 is TGTGCCAGCAGTCCGGGACAATCCTATGGCTACACCTTC. This codes for CASSPGQSYGYTF.